A single sample gave rise to the 11 T cell receptor beta chains below, sequenced in a study of T cells in Graves' hyperthyroidism and ophthalmopathy. TCR beta CDR3 region amplification was performed from RNA transcripts. First-round RT-PCR of the TCR CDR3 relied on the HTBI primer set. MiXCR, applied by TCRdb to the multiplex PCR reads, yields one record per CDR3 protein. The sample lists some 500,000 distinct CDR3 sequences; over 13% were seen once. Sequenced: blood. The receptors come from a woman aged 18-35 years with Graves' hyperthyroidism.

This clonotype was seen at least ten times. J is TRBJ2-7 and V is TRBV7-8; unclear D gene. V was shortened by 0 bases and J by 0 bases, with 6 bases between the two germline ends. In germline, CDR1 is SGHVS, CDR2 FQNEAQ. The CDR3 is 14 residues long. CDR3 loop: CASSLAQSSYEQYV. In DNA, the CDR3 is TGTGCCAGCAGCTTAGCACAGAGCTCCTACGAGCAGTACGTC.

This clonotype was counted at least ten times. The J gene is TRBJ2-7, the V gene TRBV6-1; 12 nucleotides agree with TRBD2. CDR1 is MNHNS, CDR2 SASEGT, per germline. V shed 6 bases and J 5 bases; nucleotides not matched to a gene: 14. The CDR3 has 17 amino acids. The CDR3 DNA is TGTGCCAGCAGCGTTACCCGACTAGCGGGAGTTTATGACGAGCAGTACTTC. Translating it yields CASSVTRLAGVYDEQYF.

This clonotype turned up a few times. The V gene is TRBV5-8, the J gene TRBJ1-1; TRBD1 aligns across 9 bases. The CDR3 loop spans 16 amino acids. The trim removed 2 bases at V and 5 bases at J, leaving 10 bases unmatched. Germline V CDR1 and CDR2: SGHTS, YDEGEE. CDR3 DNA: TGTGCCAGCAGCTTACCTCGAACAGGGGGCGCGACTGAAGCTTTCTTT. As protein: CASSLPRTGGATEAFF.

This clonotype was observed at least ten times. The V gene is TRBV10-3, the J gene TRBJ2-2; D unclear. The CDR3 contains 15 residues. Trimming took off 4 bases at V and 4 bases at J, with 13 bases between the two ends. CDR1 ENHRY and CDR2 SYGVKD come from the germline V gene. The CDR3 region has the DNA TGTGCCATCAGTGGCCGGGCGCTGAGCACCGGGGAGCTGTTTTTT. This translates into CAISGRALSTGELFF.

This clonotype was picked up many times. The rearrangement uses TRBV2 and TRBJ1-2; unclear D gene. The CDR3 runs to 14 residues. The V end lost 6 bases, the J end lost 1 base, and 12 bases lay between the germline ends. Germline loops: CDR1 SNHLY, CDR2 FYNNEI. The CDR3 reads CASRPRSDNYGYTF. The CDR3 nucleotides are TGTGCCAGCAGGCCCCGGTCAGATAACTATGGCTACACCTTC.

This clonotype was recorded many times. This chain connects TRBV13 to TRBJ2-7, with TRBD2 matching over 13 bases. The CDR3 has 14 amino acids. Germline loops: CDR1 PRHDT, CDR2 FYEKMQ (reference sequence). Unmatched junction bases numbered 3, after V lost 4 bases and J lost 6 bases. The CDR3 DNA follows: TGTGCCAGCAGCTCAAGACTAGCGGGAGGCGAGCAGTACGTC. The encoded protein is CASSSRLAGGEQYV.

This clonotype was seen at least ten times. Here the CDR3 reads CASSRTSGSKDNEQFF. The CDR3 DNA is TGTGCCAGCAGCCGGACTAGCGGGAGTAAGGACAATGAGCAGTTCTTC. The gene calls are TRBV12-3 or TRBV12-4 and TRBJ2-1; 13 nucleotides line up with TRBD2. Losses at the gene ends were 6 bases for V and 5 bases for J; bases not matched to a gene: 7. This CDR3 spans 16 amino acids.

This clonotype was picked up many times. This rearrangement joins TRBV29-1 to TRBJ1-1, with D unresolved. The germline V gene has CDR1 SQVTM and CDR2 ANQGSEA. The CDR3 has 12 residues. Trimming removed 4 bases at V and 5 bases at J, with 11 bases between. In DNA, the CDR3 is TGCAGCGTTGCCCCCTTGCGTACTGAAGCTTTCTTT. Translation: CSVAPLRTEAFF.

This clonotype was seen at least ten times. The chain has TRBV24-1 and TRBJ2-1, with D possibly being TRBD1 (6 bases). Per the germline V gene, CDR1 is KGHDR and CDR2 is SFDVKD. Trimming left V 3 bases short and J 7 bases short, with 18 bases between. The CDR3 runs to 16 residues. The DNA for the CDR3 is TGTGCCACCAGTGATCGGACAGAGGGGGTTAGGAATGAGCAGTTCTTC. It is translated as CATSDRTEGVRNEQFF.

This clonotype appeared a few times. J is TRBJ2-3 and V is TRBV6-1; either TRBD1 or TRBD2 may supply D (5 bases each). In germline, CDR1 is MNHNS, CDR2 SASEGT. This CDR3 contains 15 residues. With 6 bases removed from V and 0 bases from J, the gap between germline ends came to 13 bases. The CDR3 DNA reads TGTGCCAGCAGCCGGGGCGGAATTAGCACAGATACGCAGTATTTT. Amino acids: CASSRGGISTDTQYF.

This clonotype was recorded a few times. The chain employs TRBV29-1 and TRBJ2-5, with unresolved D. In germline, CDR1 is SQVTM, CDR2 ANQGSEA. This CDR3 comprises 12 residues. V dropped 5 bases and J dropped 3 bases, with 10 bases sitting between them. CDR3 sequence (DNA): TGCAGCGTTCAGATGGTAGAAGAGACCCAGTACTTC. Translating gives CSVQMVEETQYF. Full variable domain (remainder filled in from reference TRBV29-1 and TRBJ2-5): SAVISQKPSRDICQRGTSLTIQCQVDSQVTMMFWYRQQPGQSLTLIATANQGSEATYESGFVIDKFPISRPNLTFSTLTVSNMSPEDSSIYLCSVQMVEETQYFGPGTRLLVL.